This T cell receptor (beta chain) was sequenced in a study of CXCR3-negative and CXCR3-positive naive CD8 T cells. General study findings and limits: The TRB CDR3s that CXCR3-positive naive cells carried were more hydrophobic than those of CXCR3-negative naive cells.

5' RACE that incorporated UMI labels was used to prepare the TRB cDNA libraries. Using the 5' RACE reads, TCRdb records one entry per CDR3 protein without DNA. The sample has about 51,000 distinct CDR3 sequences. CDR1 and CDR2 from the germline V gene are MDHEN and SYDVKM. The CDR3 sequence is 12 residues long. A remark on this clonotype: The antigen is not known.

The sequencing input was naive CXCR3+ CD8+ T cells from blood. Subset indicated: CD45RO-CCR7+CD27+CD95- naive CD8+ T cells expressing CXCR3 (TNR3+). The sequence came from a human donor in good health. Some clones in this sample may be carry-over from other donors' samples. The J gene is TRBJ2-7, the V gene TRBV28. The CDR3 loop reads CASSLTSYEQYF.